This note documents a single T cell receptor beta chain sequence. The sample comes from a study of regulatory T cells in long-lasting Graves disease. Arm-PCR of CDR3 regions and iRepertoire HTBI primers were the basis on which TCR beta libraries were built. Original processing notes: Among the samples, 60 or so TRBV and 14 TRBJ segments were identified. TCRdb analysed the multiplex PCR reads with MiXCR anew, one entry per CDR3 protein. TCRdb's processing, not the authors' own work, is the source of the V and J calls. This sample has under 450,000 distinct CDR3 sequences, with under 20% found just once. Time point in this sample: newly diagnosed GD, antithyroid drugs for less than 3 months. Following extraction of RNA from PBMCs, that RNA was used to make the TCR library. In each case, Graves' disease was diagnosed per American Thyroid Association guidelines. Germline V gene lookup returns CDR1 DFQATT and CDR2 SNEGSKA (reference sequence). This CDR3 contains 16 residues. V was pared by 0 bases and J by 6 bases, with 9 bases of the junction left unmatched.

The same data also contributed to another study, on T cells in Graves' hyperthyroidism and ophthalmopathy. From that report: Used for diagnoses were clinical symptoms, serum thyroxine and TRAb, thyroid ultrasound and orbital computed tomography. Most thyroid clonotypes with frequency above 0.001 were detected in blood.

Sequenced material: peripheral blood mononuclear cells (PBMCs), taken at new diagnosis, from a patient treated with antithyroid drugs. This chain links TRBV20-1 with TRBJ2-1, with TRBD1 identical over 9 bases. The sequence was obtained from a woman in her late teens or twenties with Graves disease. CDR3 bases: TGCAGTGCTAGAGATCGCGGACAGGGGAGTGGCAATGAGCAGTTCTTC. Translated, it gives CSARDRGQGSGNEQFF.